The 3 T cell receptor beta chains presented below share a single source sample, sequenced in a study of T-cell reconstitution after alpha-beta-depleted transplantation in children. Researchers prepared the TCRbeta library using unique molecular identifiers, the study reports. One entry per CDR3 protein results from TCRdb running MiXCR on the PCR reads. Among some 550,000 distinct CDR3 sequences listed, approximately 20% were seen once. The material sequenced was PBMCs from the stem cell graft donor, taken from the stem cell graft. The source of these receptors is a human donor who donated a stem cell graft to a child with acute lymphoblastic leukemia.

The chain joins TRBV5-1 to TRBJ2-7; TRBD2 might be the D (6 bases). Germline CDR1 reads SGHRS; CDR2 reads YFSETQ. The CDR3 spans 13 residues. V lost 4 bases and J lost 1, with 9 bases in between. The DNA for the CDR3 is TGCGCCAGCAGCATCGGGACTTCCTACGAGCAGTACTTC. Amino acids: CASSIGTSYEQYF.

The chain joins TRBV27 to TRBJ1-2, with no clear D. Trimming cost V 1 base and J 3 bases, with 27 bases left between them. This CDR3 region has 20 residues. CDR1 and CDR2 (germline): MNHEY, SMNVEV (reference sequence). The CDR3: CASSLFFRPRFGTEDYGYTF. In nucleotides, the CDR3 is TGTGCCAGCAGTTTATTTTTTCGACCCCGGTTTGGCACGGAGGACTATGGCTACACCTTC.

The V gene is TRBV6-5, the J gene TRBJ2-5, with TRBD1 matching 7 bases. V was pared by 2 bases and J by 5 bases, with 8 bases of the junction left unmatched. The germline CDR1 and CDR2 sequences are MNHEY and SVGAGI. The CDR3 runs 15 residues. CDR3 in DNA: TGTGCCAGCAGTTACCATCGACAGGGTCGGGAGACCCAGTACTTC. This translates into CASSYHRQGRETQYF.